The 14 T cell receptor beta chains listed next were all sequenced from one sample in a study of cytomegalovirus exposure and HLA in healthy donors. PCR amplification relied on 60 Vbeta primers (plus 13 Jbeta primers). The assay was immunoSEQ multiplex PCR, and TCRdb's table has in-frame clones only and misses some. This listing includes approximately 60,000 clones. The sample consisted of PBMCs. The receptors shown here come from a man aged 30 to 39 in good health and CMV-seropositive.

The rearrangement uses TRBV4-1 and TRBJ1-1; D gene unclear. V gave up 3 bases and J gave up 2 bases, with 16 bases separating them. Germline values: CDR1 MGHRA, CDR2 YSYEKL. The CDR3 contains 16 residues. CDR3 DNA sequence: TGCGCCAGCAGCCACCCAGAACAGACGGCCAACACTGAAGCTTTCTTT. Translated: CASSHPEQTANTEAFF.

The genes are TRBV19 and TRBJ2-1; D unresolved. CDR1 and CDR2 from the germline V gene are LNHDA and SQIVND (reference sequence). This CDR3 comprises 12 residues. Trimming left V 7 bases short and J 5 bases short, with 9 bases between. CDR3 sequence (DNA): TGTGCCAGTAAGTCTATCGACAATGAGCAGTTCTTC. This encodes CASKSIDNEQFF.

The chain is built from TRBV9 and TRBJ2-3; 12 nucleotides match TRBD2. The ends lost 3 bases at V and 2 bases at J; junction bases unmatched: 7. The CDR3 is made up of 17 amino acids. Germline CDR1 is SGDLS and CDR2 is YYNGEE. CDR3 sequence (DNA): TGTGCCAGCAGCGCTACTACTAGCGGGGGGTTCACAGATACGCAGTATTTT. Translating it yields CASSATTSGGFTDTQYF.

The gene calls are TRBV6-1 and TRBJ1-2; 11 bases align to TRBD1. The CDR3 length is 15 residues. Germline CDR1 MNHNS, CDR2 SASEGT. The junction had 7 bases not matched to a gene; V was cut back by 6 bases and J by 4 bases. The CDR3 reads CASSYLGTGGYGYTF. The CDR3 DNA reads TGTGCCAGCAGCTATCTAGGGACAGGGGGCTATGGCTACACCTTC.

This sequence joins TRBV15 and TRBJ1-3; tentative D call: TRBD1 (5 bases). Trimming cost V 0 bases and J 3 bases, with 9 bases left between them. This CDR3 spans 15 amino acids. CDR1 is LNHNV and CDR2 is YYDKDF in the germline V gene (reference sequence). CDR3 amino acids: CATSRDRGSGNTIYF. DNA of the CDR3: TGTGCCACCAGCAGAGATCGGGGGAGTGGAAACACCATATATTTT.

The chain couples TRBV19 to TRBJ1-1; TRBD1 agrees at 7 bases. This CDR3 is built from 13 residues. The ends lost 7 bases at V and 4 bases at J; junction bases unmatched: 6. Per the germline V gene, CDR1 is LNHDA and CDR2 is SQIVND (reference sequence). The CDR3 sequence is CASKGGAGTEAFF. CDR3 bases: TGTGCCAGTAAAGGGGGCGCGGGCACTGAAGCTTTCTTT.

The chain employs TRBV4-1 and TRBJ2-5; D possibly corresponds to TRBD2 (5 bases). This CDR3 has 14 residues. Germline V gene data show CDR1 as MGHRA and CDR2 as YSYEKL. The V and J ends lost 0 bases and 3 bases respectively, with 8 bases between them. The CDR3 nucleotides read TGCGCCAGCAGCCAAGATAACGGGAAAGAGACCCAGTACTTC. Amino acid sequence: CASSQDNGKETQYF.

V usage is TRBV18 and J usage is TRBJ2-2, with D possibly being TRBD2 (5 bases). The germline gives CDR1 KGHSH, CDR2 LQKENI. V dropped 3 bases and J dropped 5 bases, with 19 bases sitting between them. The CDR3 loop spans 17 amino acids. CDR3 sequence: CASSPPGLYGKTGELFF. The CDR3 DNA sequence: TGTGCCAGCTCACCTCCCGGTCTATACGGGAAGACCGGGGAGCTGTTTTTT.

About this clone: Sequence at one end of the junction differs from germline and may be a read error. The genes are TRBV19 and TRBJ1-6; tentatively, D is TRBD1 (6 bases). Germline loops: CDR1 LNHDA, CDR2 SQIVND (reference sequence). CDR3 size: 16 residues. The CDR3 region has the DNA TGTGCCAGTACTAAACAGGGAAACTCCTATAATTCACACCTCCACTTT. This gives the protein CASTKQGNSYNSHLHF.

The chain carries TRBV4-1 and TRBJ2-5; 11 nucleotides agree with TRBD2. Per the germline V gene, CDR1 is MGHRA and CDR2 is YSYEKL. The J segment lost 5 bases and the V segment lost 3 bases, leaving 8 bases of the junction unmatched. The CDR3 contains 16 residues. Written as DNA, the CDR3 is TGCGCCAGCAGCCATGAAACTAGCGGGAGCAGCGAGACCCAGTACTTC. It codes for CASSHETSGSSETQYF.

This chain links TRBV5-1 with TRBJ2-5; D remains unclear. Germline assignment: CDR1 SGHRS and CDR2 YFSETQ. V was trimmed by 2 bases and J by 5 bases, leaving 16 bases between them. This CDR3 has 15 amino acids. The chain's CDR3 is CASSFENRLGETQYF. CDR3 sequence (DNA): TGCGCCAGCAGCTTTGAGAATAGACTCGGGGAGACCCAGTACTTC.

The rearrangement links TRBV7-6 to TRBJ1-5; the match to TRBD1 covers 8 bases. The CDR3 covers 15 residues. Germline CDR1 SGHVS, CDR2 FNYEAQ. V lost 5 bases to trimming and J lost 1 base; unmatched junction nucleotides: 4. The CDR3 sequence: CASSVGTGSNQPQHF. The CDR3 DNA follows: TGTGCCAGCAGCGTCGGGACAGGCAGCAATCAGCCCCAGCATTTT.

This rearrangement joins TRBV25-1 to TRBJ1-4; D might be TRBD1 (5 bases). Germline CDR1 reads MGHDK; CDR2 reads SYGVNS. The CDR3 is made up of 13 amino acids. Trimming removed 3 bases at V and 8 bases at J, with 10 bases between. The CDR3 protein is CASSEEGREKLFF. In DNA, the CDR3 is TGTGCCAGCAGTGAGGAGGGGAGGGAAAAACTGTTTTTT.

The CDR3 region has the DNA TGTGCCAGCAGCTTCTTAACTACTGACGAGCAGTACTTC. This gives the protein CASSFLTTDEQYF. The J gene is TRBJ2-7, the V gene TRBV7-3, with D unresolved. This CDR3 has 13 residues. V lost 3 bases and J 5 bases, leaving 11 bases between the germline ends. Germline values: CDR1 SGHTA, CDR2 FQGTGA.